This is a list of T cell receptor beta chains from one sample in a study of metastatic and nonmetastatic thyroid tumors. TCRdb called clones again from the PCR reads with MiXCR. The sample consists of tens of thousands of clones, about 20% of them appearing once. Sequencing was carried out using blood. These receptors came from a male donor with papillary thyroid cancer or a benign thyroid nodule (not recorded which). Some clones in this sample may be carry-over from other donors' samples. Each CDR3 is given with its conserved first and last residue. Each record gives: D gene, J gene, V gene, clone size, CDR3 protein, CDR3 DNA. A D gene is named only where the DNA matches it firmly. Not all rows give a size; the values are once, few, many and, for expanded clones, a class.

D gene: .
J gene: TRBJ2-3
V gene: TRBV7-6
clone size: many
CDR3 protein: CASSLIESDTQYF
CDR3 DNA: TGTGCCAGCAGCTTAATCGAGTCAGATACGCAGTATTTT

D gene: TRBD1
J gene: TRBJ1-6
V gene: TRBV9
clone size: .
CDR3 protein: CASSLGQGVIDNSPLHF
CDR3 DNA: TGTGCCAGCAGCTTGGGACAGGGGGTAATAGATAATTCACCCCTCCACTTT

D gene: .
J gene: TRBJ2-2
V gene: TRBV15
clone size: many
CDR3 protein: CATSLHPDTGELFF
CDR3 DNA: TGTGCCACCAGCCTCCACCCCGACACCGGGGAGCTGTTTTTT

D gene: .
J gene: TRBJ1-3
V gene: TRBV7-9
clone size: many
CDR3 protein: CASRGLGSGNTIYF
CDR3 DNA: TGTGCCAGCAGGGGATTGGGCTCTGGAAACACCATATATTTT

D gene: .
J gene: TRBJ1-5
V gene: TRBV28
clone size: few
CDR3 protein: CASTPPRGGQHF
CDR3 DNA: TGTGCCAGCACACCCCCAAGGGGGGGCCAGCATTTT

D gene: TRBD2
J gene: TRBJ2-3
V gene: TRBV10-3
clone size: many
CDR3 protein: CAIRTGGLTDTQYF
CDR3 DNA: TGTGCCATCAGGACGGGAGGCCTCACAGATACGCAGTATTTT

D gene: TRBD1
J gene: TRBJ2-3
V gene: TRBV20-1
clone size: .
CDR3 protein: CSARGGTGDPERITDTQYF
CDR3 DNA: TGCAGTGCTAGAGGTGGGACAGGGGACCCTGAGAGGATCACAGATACGCAGTATTTT

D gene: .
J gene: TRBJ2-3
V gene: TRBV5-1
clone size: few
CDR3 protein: CASSLDRSTDTQYF
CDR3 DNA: TGCGCCAGCAGCTTGGACAGGAGCACAGATACGCAGTATTTT

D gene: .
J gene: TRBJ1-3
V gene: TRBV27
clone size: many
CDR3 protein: CASPPDRSTFSGNTIYF
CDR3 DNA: TGTGCCAGCCCTCCCGATAGGAGTACCTTCTCTGGAAACACCATATATTTT

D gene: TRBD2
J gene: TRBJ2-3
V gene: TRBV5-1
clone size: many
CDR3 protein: CASSLHPSGGSTDTQYF
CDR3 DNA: TGCGCCAGCAGCTTGCATCCTAGCGGAGGGAGCACAGATACGCAGTATTTT

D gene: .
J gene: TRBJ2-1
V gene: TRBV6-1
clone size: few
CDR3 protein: CASAASSSYNEQFF
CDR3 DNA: TGTGCCAGCGCGGCCAGCAGCTCCTACAATGAGCAGTTCTTC

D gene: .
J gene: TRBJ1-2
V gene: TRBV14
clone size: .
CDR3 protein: CASSAAVRHYGYTF
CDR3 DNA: TGTGCCAGCAGCGCTGCTGTACGGCACTATGGCTACACCTTC

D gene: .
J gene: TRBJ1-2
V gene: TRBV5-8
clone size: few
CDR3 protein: CASSLVFGYTF
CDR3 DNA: TGTGCCAGCAGCTTGGTATTTGGCTACACCTTC

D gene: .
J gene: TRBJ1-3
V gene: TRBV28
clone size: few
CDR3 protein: CASRPLRESWNTIYF
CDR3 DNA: TGTGCCAGCAGACCTCTGAGGGAGTCTTGGAACACCATATATTTT

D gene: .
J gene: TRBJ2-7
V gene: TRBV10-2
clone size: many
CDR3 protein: CASWGRDYEQYF
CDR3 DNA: TGCGCCAGCTGGGGTCGCGACTACGAGCAGTACTTC

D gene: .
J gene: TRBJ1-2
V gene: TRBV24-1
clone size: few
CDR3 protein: CATSVGDNYGYTF
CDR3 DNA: TGTGCCACCAGTGTCGGGGACAACTATGGCTACACCTTC

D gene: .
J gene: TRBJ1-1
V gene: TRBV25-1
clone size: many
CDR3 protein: CASSERDPGTEAFF
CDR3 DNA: TGTGCCAGCAGTGAACGAGACCCAGGGACTGAAGCTTTCTTT

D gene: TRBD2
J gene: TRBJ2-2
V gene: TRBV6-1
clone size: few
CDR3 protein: CASSRGDSNTGELFF
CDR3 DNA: TGTGCCAGCAGTCGGGGGGACTCAAACACCGGGGAGCTGTTTTTT

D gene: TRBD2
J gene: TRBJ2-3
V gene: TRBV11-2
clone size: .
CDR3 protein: CASSAGTSGSTDTQYF
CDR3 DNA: TGTGCCAGCAGCGCAGGGACTAGCGGAAGCACAGATACGCAGTATTTT

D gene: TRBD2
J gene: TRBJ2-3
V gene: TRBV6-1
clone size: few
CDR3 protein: CASSVTSGGTDTQYF
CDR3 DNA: TGTGCCAGCAGTGTCACTAGCGGGGGGACAGATACGCAGTATTTT

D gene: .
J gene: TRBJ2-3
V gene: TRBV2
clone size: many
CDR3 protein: CASTSVPHLTDTQYF
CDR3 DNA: TGTGCCAGCACGTCAGTTCCTCACCTCACAGATACGCAGTATTTT

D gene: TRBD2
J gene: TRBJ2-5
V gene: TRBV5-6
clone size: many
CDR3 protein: CASSQAGGGGETQYF
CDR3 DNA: TGTGCCAGCAGCCAAGCGGGAGGCGGAGGAGAGACCCAGTACTTC

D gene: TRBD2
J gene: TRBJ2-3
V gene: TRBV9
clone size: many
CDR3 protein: CASSVGVAGGLGTDTQYF
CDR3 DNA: TGTGCCAGCAGCGTAGGGGTAGCGGGGGGGCTTGGCACAGATACGCAGTATTTT

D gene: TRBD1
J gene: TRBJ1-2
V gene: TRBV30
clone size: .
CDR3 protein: CAWNRGWGYTF
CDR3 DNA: TGTGCCTGGAACAGGGGCTGGGGCTACACCTTC

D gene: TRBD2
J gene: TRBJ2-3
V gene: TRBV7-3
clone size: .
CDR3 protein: CASSLGGGGNTQYF
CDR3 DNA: TGTGCCAGCAGCTTGGGCGGGGGAGGAAATACGCAGTATTTT

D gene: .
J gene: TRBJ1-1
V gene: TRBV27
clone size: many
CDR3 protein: CASNALGYSGEVDTEAFF
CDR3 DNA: TGTGCCAGCAACGCGTTAGGGTATTCGGGGGAAGTGGACACTGAAGCTTTCTTT

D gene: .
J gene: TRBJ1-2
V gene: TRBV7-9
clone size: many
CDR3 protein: CASSLALAGDYTF
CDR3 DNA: TGTGCCAGCAGCTTAGCACTGGCCGGGGACTACACCTTC

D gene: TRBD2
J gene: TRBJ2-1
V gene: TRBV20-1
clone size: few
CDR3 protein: CSARTSGGTNSYNEQFF
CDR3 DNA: TGCAGTGCCCGGACTAGCGGGGGAACAAACTCCTACAATGAGCAGTTCTTC

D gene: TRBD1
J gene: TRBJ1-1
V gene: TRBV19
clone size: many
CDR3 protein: CASSRETGGKEAFF
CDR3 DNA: TGTGCCAGTAGTAGAGAGACAGGGGGCAAGGAAGCTTTCTTT

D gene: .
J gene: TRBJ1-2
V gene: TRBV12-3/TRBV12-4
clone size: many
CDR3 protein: CASSLRLYGYTF
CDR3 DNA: TGTGCCAGCAGTTTAAGGCTCTATGGCTACACCTTC

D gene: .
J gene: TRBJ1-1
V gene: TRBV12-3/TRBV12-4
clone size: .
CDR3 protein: CASSLFQGATEAFF
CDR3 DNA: TGTGCCAGCAGCCTCTTCCAGGGAGCCACTGAAGCTTTCTTT

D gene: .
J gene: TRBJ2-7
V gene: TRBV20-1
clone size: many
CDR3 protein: CSARDSPYEQYF
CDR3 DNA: TGCAGTGCTAGAGACTCCCCCTACGAGCAGTACTTC

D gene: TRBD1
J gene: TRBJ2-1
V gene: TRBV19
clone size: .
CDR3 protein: CASSRTGGSRVDEQFF
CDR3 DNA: TGTGCCAGTAGTAGGACAGGGGGCAGTAGGGTCGATGAGCAGTTCTTC

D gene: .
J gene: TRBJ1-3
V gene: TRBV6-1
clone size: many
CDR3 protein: CASTQTFDSGNTIYF
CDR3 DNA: TGTGCCAGCACTCAGACCTTTGACTCTGGAAACACCATATATTTT

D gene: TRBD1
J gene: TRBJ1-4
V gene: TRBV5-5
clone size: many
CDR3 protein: CASSLGDREAEKLFF
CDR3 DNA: TGTGCCAGCAGCTTGGGGGACAGGGAGGCTGAAAAACTGTTTTTT

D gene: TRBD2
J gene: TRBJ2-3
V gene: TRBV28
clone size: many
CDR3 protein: CASSLVAGEDTQYF
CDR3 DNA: TGTGCCAGCAGTTTAGTAGCGGGAGAAGATACGCAGTATTTT

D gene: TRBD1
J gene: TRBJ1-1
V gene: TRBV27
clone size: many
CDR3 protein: CASSVDRASEAFF
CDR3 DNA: TGTGCCAGCTCTGTGGACAGGGCCAGTGAAGCTTTCTTT

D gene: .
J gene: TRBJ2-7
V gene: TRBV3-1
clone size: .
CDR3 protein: CASSPYRGEQYF
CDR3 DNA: TGTGCCAGCAGCCCTTATCGTGGCGAGCAGTACTTC

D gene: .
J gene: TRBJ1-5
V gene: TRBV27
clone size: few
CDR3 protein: CASRGGAGSGQGQPQHF
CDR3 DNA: TGTGCCAGCAGAGGGGGGGCGGGTAGCGGGCAGGGACAGCCCCAGCATTTT

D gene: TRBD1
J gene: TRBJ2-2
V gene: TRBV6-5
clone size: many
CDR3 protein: CASSPPGQGVPTGELFF
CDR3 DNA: TGTGCCAGCAGTCCCCCCGGGCAGGGGGTCCCGACCGGGGAGCTGTTTTTT

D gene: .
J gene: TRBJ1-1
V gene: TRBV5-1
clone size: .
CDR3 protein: CASSFSVQMNTEAFF
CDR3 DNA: TGCGCCAGCAGCTTCTCGGTCCAAATGAACACTGAAGCTTTCTTT

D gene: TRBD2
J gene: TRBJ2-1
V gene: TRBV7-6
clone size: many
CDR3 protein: CASSLETSGSNEQFF
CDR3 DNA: TGTGCCAGCAGCTTAGAAACTAGCGGGAGCAATGAGCAGTTCTTC

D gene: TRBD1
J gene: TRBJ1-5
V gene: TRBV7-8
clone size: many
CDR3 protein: CASSLAQTGGNQPQHF
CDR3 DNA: TGTGCCAGCAGCTTAGCGCAAACAGGGGGCAATCAGCCCCAGCATTTT

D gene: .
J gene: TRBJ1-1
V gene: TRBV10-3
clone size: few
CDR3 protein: CAISVEHTVNTEAFF
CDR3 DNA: TGTGCCATCAGTGTCGAACACACTGTGAACACCGAAGCTTTCTTT

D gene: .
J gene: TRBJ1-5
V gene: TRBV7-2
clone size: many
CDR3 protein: CASSLGAQPQHF
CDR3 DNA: TGTGCCAGCAGCTTAGGCGCCCAGCCCCAGCATTTT

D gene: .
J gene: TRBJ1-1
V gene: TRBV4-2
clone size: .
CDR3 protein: CASSQRPTRPTEAFF
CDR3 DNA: TGTGCCAGCAGCCAACGACCTACACGACCCACTGAAGCTTTCTTT

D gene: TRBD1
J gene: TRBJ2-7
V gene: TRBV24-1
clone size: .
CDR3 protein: CATGQGPDEQYF
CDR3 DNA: TGTGCCACCGGACAGGGACCGGACGAGCAGTACTTC

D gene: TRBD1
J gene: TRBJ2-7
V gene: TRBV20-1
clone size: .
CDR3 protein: CSVARTGTYEQYF
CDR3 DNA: TGCAGTGTTGCCCGGACAGGAACCTACGAGCAGTACTTC

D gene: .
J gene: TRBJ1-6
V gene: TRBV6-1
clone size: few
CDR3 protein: CASSDREESPLHF
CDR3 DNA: TGTGCCAGCAGTGACAGGGAAGAATCACCCCTCCACTTT

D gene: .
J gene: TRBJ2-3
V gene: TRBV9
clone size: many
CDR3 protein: CASNRQGSTDTQYF
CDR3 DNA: TGTGCCAGCAACCGGCAGGGCAGCACAGATACGCAGTATTTT

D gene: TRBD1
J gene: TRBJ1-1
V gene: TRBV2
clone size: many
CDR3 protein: CASSLRGLDTEAFF
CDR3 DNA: TGTGCCAGCAGTTTGAGGGGGCTAGACACTGAAGCTTTCTTT

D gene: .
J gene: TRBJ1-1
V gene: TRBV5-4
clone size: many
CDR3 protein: CASSLSTYSEGNTEAFF
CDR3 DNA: TGTGCCAGCAGCTTGTCGACATACTCGGAAGGGAACACTGAAGCTTTCTTT

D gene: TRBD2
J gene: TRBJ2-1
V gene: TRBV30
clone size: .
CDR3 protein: CAWSPYSGSLYNEQFF
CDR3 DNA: TGTGCCTGGAGTCCCTATAGCGGGAGTTTATACAATGAGCAGTTCTTC

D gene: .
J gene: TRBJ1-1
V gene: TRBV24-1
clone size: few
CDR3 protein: CATSGDHEAFF
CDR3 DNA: TGTGCCACCAGTGGGGATCATGAAGCTTTCTTT

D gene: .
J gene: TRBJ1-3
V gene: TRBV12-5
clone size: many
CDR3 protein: CASGLGLGDTIYF
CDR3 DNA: TGTGCTAGTGGCCTGGGTCTTGGAGACACCATATATTTT

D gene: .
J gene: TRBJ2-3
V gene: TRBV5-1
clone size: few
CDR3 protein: CASSKGPFTDTQYF
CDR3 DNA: TGCGCCAGCAGTAAAGGGCCCTTCACAGATACGCAGTATTTT

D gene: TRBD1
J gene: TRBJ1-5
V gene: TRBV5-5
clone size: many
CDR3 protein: CASSLVGQGYQPQHF
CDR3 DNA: TGTGCCAGCAGCTTGGTTGGACAGGGGTATCAGCCCCAGCATTTT

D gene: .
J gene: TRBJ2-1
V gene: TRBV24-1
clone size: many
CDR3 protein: CATSDLGGARDNEQFF
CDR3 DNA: TGTGCCACCAGTGATTTAGGGGGGGCGCGGGACAATGAGCAGTTCTTC

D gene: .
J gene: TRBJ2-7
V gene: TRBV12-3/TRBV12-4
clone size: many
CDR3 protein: CASSFHTLEQYF
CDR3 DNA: TGTGCCAGCAGTTTCCACACGCTCGAGCAGTACTTC

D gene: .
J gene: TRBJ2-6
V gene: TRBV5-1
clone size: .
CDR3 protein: CASSSRSF
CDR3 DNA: TGCGCCAGCAGCTCAAGGAGTTTC